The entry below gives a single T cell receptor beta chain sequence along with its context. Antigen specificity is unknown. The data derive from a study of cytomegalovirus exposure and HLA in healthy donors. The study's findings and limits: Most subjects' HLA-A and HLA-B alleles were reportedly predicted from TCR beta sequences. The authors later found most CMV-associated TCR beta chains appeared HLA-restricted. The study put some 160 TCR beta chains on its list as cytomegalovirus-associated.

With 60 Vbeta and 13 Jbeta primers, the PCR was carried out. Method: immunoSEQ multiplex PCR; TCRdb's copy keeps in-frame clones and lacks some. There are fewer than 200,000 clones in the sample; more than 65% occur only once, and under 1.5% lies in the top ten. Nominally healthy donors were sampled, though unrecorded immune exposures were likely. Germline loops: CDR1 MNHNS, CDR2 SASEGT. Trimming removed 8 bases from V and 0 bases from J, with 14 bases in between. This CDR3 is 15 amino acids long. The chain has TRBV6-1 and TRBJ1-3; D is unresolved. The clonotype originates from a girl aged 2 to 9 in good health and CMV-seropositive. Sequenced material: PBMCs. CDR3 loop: CASGWGDSSGNTIYF. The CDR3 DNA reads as TGTGCCAGCGGCTGGGGAGATAGCTCTGGAAACACCATATATTTT.